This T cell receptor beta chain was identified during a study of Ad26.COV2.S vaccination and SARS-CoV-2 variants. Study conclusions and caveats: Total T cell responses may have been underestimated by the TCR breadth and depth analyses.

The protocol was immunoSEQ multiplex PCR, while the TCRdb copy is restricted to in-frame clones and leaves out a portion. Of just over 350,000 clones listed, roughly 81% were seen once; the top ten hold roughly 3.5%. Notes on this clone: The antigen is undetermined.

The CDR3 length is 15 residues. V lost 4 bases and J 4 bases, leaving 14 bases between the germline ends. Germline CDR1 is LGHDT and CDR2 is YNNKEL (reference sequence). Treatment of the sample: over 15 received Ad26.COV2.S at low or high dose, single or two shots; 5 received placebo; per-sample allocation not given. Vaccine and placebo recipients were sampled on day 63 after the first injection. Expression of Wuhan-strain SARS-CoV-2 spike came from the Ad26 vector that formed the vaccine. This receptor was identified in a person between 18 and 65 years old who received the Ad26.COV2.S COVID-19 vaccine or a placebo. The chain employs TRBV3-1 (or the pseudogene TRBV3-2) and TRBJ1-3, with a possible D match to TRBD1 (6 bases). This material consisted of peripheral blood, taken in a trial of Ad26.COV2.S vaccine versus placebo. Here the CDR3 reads CASSPRGGPGNTIYF. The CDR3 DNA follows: TGTGCCAGCAGCCCCCGTGGGGGGCCCGGAAACACCATATATTTT.